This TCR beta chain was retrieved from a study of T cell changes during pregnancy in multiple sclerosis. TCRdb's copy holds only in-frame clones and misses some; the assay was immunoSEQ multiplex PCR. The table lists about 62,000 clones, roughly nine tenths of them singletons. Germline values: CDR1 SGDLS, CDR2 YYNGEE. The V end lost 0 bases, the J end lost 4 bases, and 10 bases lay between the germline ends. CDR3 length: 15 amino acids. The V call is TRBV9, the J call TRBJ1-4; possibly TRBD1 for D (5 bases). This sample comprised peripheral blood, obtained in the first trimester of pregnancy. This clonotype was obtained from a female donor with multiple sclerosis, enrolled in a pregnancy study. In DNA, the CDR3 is TGTGCCAGCAGCGTAGAAGGGACTTATAATGAAAAACTGTTTTTT. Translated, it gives CASSVEGTYNEKLFF.